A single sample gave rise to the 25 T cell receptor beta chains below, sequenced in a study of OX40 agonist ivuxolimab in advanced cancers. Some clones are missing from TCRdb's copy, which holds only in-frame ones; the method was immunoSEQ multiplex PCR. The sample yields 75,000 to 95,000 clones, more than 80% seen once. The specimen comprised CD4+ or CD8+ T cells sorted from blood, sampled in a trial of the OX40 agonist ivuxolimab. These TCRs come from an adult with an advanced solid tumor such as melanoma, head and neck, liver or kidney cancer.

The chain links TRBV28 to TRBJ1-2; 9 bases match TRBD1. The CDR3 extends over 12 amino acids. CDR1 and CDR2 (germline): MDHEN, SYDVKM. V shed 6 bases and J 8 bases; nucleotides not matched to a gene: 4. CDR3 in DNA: TGTGCCAGCAGCGGACAGGGGAAAGGCTACACCTTC. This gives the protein CASSGQGKGYTF.

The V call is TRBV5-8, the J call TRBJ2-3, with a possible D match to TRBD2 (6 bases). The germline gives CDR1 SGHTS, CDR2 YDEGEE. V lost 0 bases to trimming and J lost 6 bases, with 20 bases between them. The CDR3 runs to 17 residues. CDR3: CASSLAPSGGSGDTQYF. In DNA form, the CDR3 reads TGTGCCAGCAGCTTGGCCCCCTCCGGGGGAAGCGGGGATACGCAGTATTTT.

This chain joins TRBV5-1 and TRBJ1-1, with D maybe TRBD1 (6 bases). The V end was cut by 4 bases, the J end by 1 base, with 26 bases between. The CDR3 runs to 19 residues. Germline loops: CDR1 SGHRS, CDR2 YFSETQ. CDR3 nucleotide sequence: TGCGCCAGCAGCCTTACAAAGGGGGTTTTGGGACGGTCGAACACTGAAGCTTTCTTT. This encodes CASSLTKGVLGRSNTEAFF. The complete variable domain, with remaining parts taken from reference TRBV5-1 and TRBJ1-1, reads KAGVTQTPRYLIKTRGQQVTLSCSPISGHRSVSWYQQTPGQGLQFLFEYFSETQRNKGNFPGRFSGRQFSNSRSEMNVSTLELGDSALYLCASSLTKGVLGRSNTEAFFGQGTRLTVV.

The CDR3 nucleotides are TGTGCCAGCTCACGGGACGGCTCCTACGAGCAGTACTTC. Its translation: CASSRDGSYEQYF. The J gene is TRBJ2-7, the V gene TRBV18; D tentatively reads TRBD1 or TRBD2 (5 bases each). This CDR3 comprises 13 residues. Germline values: CDR1 KGHSH, CDR2 LQKENI. Deletions cut 4 bases from V and 0 bases from J, with 7 bases between.

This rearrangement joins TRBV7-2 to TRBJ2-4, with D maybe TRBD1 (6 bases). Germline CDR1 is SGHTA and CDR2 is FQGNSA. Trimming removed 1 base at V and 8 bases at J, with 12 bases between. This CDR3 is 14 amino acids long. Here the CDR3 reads CASSLDGAGDIQYF. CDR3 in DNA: TGTGCCAGCAGCTTAGACGGGGCAGGGGACATTCAGTACTTC.

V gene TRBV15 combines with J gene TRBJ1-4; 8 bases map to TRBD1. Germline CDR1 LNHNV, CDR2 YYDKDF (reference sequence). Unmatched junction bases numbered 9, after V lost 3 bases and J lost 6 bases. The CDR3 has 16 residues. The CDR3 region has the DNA TGTGCCACCAGCAGGGGACCACAGGGGGGGGATGAAAAACTGTTTTTT. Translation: CATSRGPQGGDEKLFF.

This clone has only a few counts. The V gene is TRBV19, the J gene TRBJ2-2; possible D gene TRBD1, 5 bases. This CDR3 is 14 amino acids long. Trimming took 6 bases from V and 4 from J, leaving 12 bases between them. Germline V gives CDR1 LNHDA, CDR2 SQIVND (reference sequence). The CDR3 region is CASRVGETTGELFF. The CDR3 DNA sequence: TGTGCCAGTAGGGTAGGGGAAACCACCGGGGAGCTGTTTTTT.

This CDR3 reads CASSSIAGGPLDIQYF. The CDR3 bases are TGTGCCAGCAGCTCAATAGCGGGAGGGCCTCTGGACATTCAGTACTTC. The rearrangement joins TRBV7-9 to TRBJ2-4; 11 bases line up with TRBD2. The J segment lost 8 bases and the V segment lost 4 bases, leaving 10 bases of the junction unmatched. CDR1 SEHNR and CDR2 FQNEAQ come from the germline V gene (reference sequence). The CDR3 sequence is 16 residues long.

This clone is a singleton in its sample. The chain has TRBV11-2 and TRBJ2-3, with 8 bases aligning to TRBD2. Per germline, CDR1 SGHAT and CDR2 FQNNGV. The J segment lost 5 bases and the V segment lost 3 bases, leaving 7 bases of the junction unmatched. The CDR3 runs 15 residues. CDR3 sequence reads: CASSFIGGALDTQYF. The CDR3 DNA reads TGTGCCAGCAGCTTTATCGGGGGGGCCCTAGATACGCAGTATTTT.

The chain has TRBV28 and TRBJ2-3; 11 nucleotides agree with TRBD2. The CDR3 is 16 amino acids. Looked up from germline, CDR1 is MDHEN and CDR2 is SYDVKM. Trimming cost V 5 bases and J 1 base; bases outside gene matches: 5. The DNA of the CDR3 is TGTGCCAGCAGTGAAGGGACTAGCGGTCGCACAGATACGCAGTATTTT. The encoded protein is CASSEGTSGRTDTQYF.

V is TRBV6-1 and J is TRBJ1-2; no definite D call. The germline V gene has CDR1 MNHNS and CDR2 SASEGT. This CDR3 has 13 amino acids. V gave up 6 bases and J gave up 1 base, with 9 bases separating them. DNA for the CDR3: TGTGCCAGCAGCACACAAGTTAACTATGGCTACACCTTC. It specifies CASSTQVNYGYTF.

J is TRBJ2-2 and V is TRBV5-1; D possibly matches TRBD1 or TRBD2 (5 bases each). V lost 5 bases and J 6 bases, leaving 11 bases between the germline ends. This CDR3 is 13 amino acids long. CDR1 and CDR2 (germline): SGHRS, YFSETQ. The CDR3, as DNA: TGCGCCAGCAGTGGGACCTGGCCCGGGGAGCTGTTTTTT. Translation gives CASSGTWPGELFF.

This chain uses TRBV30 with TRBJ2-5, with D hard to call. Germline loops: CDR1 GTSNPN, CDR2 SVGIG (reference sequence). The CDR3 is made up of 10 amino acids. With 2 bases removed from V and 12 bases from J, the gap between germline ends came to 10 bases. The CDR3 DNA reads TGTGCCTGGAGTTTCCCCAAAGAGTACTTC. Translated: CAWSFPKEYF.

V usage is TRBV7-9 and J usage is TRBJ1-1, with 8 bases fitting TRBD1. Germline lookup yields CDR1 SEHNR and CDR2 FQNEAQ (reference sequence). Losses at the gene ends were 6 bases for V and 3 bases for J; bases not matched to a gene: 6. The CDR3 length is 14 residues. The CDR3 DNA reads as TGTGCCAGCAGTCCACAACAGGGGGACACTGAAGCTTTCTTT. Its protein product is CASSPQQGDTEAFF.

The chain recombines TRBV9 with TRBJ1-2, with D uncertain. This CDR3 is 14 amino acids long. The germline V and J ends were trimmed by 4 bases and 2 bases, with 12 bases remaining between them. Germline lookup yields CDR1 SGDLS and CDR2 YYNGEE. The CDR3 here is CASSPRRMNYGYTF. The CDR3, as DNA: TGTGCCAGCAGCCCGCGACGGATGAACTATGGCTACACCTTC.

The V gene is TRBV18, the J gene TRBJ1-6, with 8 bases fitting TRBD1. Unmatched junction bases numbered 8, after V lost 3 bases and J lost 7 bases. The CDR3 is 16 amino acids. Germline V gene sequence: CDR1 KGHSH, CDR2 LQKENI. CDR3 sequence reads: CASSPGQGGANSPLHF. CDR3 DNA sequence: TGTGCCAGCTCACCTGGACAGGGTGGTGCGAATTCACCCCTCCACTTT.

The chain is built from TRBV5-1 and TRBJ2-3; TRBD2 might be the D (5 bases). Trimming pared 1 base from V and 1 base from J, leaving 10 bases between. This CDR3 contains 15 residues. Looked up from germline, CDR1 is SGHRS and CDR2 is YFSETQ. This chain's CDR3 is CASSLSLARTDTQYF. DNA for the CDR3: TGCGCCAGCAGCTTGTCTCTAGCCCGCACAGATACGCAGTATTTT.

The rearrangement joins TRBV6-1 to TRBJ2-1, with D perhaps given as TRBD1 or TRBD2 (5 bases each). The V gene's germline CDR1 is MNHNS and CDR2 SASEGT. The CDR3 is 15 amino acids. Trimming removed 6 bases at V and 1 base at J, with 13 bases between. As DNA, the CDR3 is TGTGCCAGCAGCCGGGACGGAGGTTCCTACAATGAGCAGTTCTTC. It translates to CASSRDGGSYNEQFF.

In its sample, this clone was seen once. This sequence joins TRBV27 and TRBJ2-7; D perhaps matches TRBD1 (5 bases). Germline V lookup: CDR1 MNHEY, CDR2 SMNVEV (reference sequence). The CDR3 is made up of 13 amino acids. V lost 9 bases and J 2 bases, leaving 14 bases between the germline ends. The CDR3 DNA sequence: TGTGCCAGTGGGGTGAGCAGGGCCTACGAGCAGTACTTC. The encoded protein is CASGVSRAYEQYF.

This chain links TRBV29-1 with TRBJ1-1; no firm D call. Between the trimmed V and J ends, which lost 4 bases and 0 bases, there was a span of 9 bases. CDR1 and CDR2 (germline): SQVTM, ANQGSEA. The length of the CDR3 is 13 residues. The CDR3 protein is CSVGRILNTEAFF. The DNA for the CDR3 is TGCAGCGTTGGGCGGATTCTGAACACTGAAGCTTTCTTT.

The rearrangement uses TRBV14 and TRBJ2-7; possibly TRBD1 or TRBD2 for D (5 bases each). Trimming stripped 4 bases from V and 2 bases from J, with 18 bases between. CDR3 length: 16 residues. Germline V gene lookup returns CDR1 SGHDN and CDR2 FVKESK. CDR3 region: CASSPKTGTKAYEQYF. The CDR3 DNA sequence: TGTGCCAGCAGCCCTAAAACCGGGACGAAGGCCTACGAGCAGTACTTC.

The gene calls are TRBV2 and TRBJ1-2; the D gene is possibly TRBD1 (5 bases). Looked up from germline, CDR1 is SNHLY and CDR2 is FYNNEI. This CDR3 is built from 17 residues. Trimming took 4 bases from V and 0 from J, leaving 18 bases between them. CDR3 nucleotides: TGTGCCAGCAGTGGGAGGACACACGCGACGACTAACTATGGCTACACCTTC. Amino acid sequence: CASSGRTHATTNYGYTF.

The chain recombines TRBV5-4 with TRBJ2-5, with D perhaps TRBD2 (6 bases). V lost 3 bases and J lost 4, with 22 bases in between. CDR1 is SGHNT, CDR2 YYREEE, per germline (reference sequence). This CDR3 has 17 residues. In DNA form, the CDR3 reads TGTGCCAGCAGCTCGATGACTAGTTCCGGGCCCCTAGAGACCCAGTACTTC. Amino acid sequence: CASSSMTSSGPLETQYF.

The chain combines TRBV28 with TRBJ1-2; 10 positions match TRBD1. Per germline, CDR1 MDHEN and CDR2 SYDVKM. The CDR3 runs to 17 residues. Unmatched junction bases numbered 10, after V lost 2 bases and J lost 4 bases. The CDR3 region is CASSLNFWGQGLYGYTF. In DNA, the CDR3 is TGTGCCAGCAGTTTAAATTTCTGGGGACAGGGGCTCTATGGCTACACCTTC.

The CDR3 loop is CASSLEWASNTDTQYF. Here the CDR3 DNA reads TGTGCCAGCAGCTTAGAATGGGCTAGCAACACAGATACGCAGTATTTT. The J gene is TRBJ2-3, the V gene TRBV11-2, with D possibly being TRBD2 (5 bases). The CDR3 has 16 amino acids. Trimming removed 0 bases at V and 2 bases at J, with 12 bases between. Germline values: CDR1 SGHAT, CDR2 FQNNGV.